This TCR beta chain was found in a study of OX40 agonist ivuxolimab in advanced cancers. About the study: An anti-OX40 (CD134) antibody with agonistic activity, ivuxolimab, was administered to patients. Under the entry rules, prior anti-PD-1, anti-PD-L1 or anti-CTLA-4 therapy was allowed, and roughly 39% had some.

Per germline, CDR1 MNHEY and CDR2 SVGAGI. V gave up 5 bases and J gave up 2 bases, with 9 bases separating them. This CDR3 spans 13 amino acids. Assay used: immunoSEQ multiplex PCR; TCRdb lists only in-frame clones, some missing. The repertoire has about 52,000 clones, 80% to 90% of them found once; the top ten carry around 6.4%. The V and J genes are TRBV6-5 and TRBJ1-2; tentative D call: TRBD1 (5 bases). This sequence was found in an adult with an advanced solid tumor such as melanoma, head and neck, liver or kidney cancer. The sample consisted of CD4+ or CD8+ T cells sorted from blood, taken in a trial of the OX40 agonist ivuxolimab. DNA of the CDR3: TGTGCCAGCAGTCGGGGGTTGAACTATGGCTACACCTTC. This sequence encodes CASSRGLNYGYTF.